By share of the sample, the clone carrying this T cell receptor (beta chain) is medium-sized (0.01 to 0.1%). No antigen is known for it. Using immunoSEQ multiplex PCR, the repertoire was profiled, and TCRdb retains in-frame clones only, with some absent. Found here are 50,000 to 85,000 clones, over 85% of them singletons; the top ten hold about a tenth. This sample was included in a study of Tregs in tolerant kidney transplant recipients. The CDR3 sequence is 14 residues long. Whole-study findings and limits: In tolerant patients, donor-specific Tregs outgrew total Tregs, suggesting antigen-driven expansion. For some patients, primers changed over time, blocking nucleotide-level comparison.

The chain has TRBV12-2 and TRBJ1-3. TRBV12-2 is marked as a pseudogene. The sequence was obtained from a human donor who received a combined kidney and bone marrow transplant. The sequenced sample was CD8+ T cells from blood, obtained before the transplant. This chain's CDR3 is CASPGAYSGNTIYF. CDR3 nucleotide sequence: TGTGCTTCTCCGGGTGCCTACTCTGGAAACACCATATATTTT.